Detailed here is one T cell receptor beta chain. Antigen specificity is unknown. V gave up 2 bases and J gave up 1 base, with 5 bases separating them. Germline V CDR1 and CDR2: MRHNA, SNTAGT. The CDR3 spans 13 residues. The sample originates from a study of cytomegalovirus exposure and HLA in healthy donors. Study-wide results and caveats: Association of a missense DCLRE1C variant with TCR beta V- and J-gene trimming was reported in a later analysis.

PCR involved 60 Vbeta and 13 Jbeta primers. Sequencing was performed with immunoSEQ multiplex PCR; in TCRdb, only in-frame clones are kept and a portion is missing. There are 80,000 or so clones in the sample; more than 75% occur only once, and approximately 3.7% lies in the top ten. The chain carries TRBV6-4 and TRBJ1-1; D gene unclear. Sequencing used PBMCs. The receptor comes from a man in his forties or fifties in good health and CMV-seronegative. CDR3 in amino acids: CASSDQQNTEAFF. The CDR3 region has the DNA TGTGCCAGCAGTGACCAACAGAACACTGAAGCTTTCTTT.